A single sample gave rise to the 20 T cell receptor beta chains below, sequenced in a study of T cells in Graves' hyperthyroidism and ophthalmopathy. Amplification targeted TCR beta CDR3 regions from RNA transcripts. HTBI primers were the set used in a first-round RT-PCR of the TCR CDR3. TCRdb re-derived calls from the multiplex PCR reads in MiXCR, one entry per CDR3 protein. Counted here are hundreds of thousands of distinct CDR3 sequences, under 45% occurring once; the ten biggest clones make up around 30%. The sample comprised blood. These receptors were obtained from a woman between 40 and 50 years old with Graves' hyperthyroidism.

As regards this clonotype: A much larger clone lies a single base off, so this may be a read error. The V and J genes are TRBV19 and TRBJ2-2; TRBD1 might be the D (6 bases). This CDR3 is built from 12 residues. Germline-derived CDR1 and CDR2 are LNHDA and SQIVND (reference sequence). V was cut by 3 bases and J by 10 bases, with 9 bases left in between. The CDR3 nucleotides are TGTGCCAGTAGTATGGGGGCCGAGGAGCTGTTTTTT. As protein: CASSMGAEELFF.

This clonotype was detected many times. The DNA for the CDR3 is TGTGCCAGCAGCTCCGGCCCGGGTCACTACACCTTC. It is translated as CASSSGPGHYTF. The chain recombines TRBV7-9 with TRBJ1-2; D is unclear. Trimming left V 4 bases short and J 10 bases short, with 13 bases between. Per the germline V gene, CDR1 is SEHNR and CDR2 is FQNEAQ (reference sequence). The CDR3 sequence is 12 residues long.

In this sample, this clonotype turned up many times. The chain joins TRBV15 to TRBJ1-1; 7 nucleotides line up with TRBD1. The CDR3 has 14 residues. Germline V CDR1 and CDR2: LNHNV, YYDKDF (reference sequence). J was trimmed by 1 base and V by 3 bases; bases with no gene match: 2. CDR3 sequence reads: CATSSRDRNTEAFF. The CDR3 region has the DNA TGTGCCACCAGCAGCCGGGACAGGAACACTGAAGCTTTCTTT.

The chain uses TRBV18 and TRBJ1-5; TRBD1 matches 10 bases. Per the germline V gene, CDR1 is KGHSH and CDR2 is LQKENI. The CDR3 totals 14 residues. Unmatched junction bases numbered 3, after V lost 8 bases and J lost 2 bases. The CDR3 protein is CASVGTGGNQPQHF. In nucleotides, the CDR3 is TGTGCCAGCGTGGGGACAGGGGGCAATCAGCCCCAGCATTTT.

To note about this clonotype: A much larger clone sits a single nucleotide away, making a read error possible. The gene calls are TRBV10-3 and TRBJ2-5; maybe TRBD2 (5 bases). With 2 bases removed from V and 5 bases from J, the gap between germline ends came to 6 bases. The CDR3 runs to 12 residues. CDR1 and CDR2 from the germline V gene are ENHRY and SYGVKD. CDR3 protein: CAISEAGETQYF. CDR3 coding DNA: TGTGCCATCAGTGAGGCGGGTGAGACCCAGTACTTC.

About this clonotype: This could be a read error, since a much larger clone is one nucleotide away. This rearrangement joins TRBV7-9 to TRBJ2-7, with D maybe TRBD1 (5 bases). This CDR3 region has 13 residues. The V and J ends lost 4 bases and 3 bases respectively, with 10 bases between them. From germline, CDR1 is SEHNR and CDR2 FQNEAQ (reference sequence). CDR3 coding DNA: TGTGCCAGCAGCTGGGGCAGGAACTACGAGCAGTACTTC. This gives the protein CASSWGRNYEQYF.

This clonotype was detected ten times or more. V and J are TRBV6-5 and TRBJ2-7; D is possibly TRBD1 (6 bases). CDR1 MNHEY and CDR2 SVGAGI come from the germline V gene. The CDR3 is 13 amino acids. The V end lost 7 bases, the J end lost 0 bases, and 10 bases lay between the germline ends. In DNA, the CDR3 is TGTGCCAGCACTGGACAGAGCTCCTACGAGCAGTACTTC. This gives the protein CASTGQSSYEQYF.

The sample holds a few counts of this clonotype. The J gene is TRBJ1-1, the V gene TRBV7-9, with D possibly TRBD1 on 5 matching bases. The CDR3 covers 19 residues. Germline lookup yields CDR1 SEHNR and CDR2 FQNEAQ (reference sequence). V gave up 4 bases and J gave up 3 bases, with 27 bases separating them. The CDR3 DNA reads TGTGCCAGCAGCTCCTCCGCTCAGCAGGGCTGGGGCGTAGACACTGAAGCTTTCTTT. This codes for CASSSSAQQGWGVDTEAFF.

A few counts support this clonotype. The CDR3 DNA follows: TGTGCCAGCAGGAAACCTGGCAGGGGGCATGATCAGCCCCAGCATTTT. It codes for CASRKPGRGHDQPQHF. The chain combines TRBV6-6 with TRBJ1-5; TRBD1 matches 8 bases. CDR3 length: 16 residues. The trim removed 6 bases at V and 5 bases at J, leaving 12 bases unmatched. The germline V gene encodes CDR1 MNHNY and CDR2 SVGAGI (reference sequence).

V usage is TRBV5-1 and J usage is TRBJ1-1, with unresolved D. The CDR3 loop spans 15 amino acids. Germline values: CDR1 SGHRS, CDR2 YFSETQ. The V and J ends lost 4 bases and 2 bases respectively, with 15 bases between them. The CDR3 spells CASSPASPINTEAFF. As DNA, the CDR3 is TGCGCCAGCAGCCCGGCATCCCCGATTAACACTGAAGCTTTCTTT.

Note on this clonotype: A much more abundant neighbour one base away suggests this may be a read error. Lacking the conserved final phenylalanine or tryptophan, this CDR3 likely reflects a read error. V usage is TRBV5-1 and J usage is TRBJ1-1; D unresolved. The germline CDR1 and CDR2 sequences are SGHRS and YFSETQ. Trimming pared 2 bases from V and 8 bases from J, leaving 13 bases between. This CDR3 has 13 amino acids. This CDR3 is CASSLNGGPEAFS. In DNA form, the CDR3 reads TGCGCCAGCAGCTTAAACGGAGGGCCCGAAGCTTTCTCT.

V and J are TRBV19 and TRBJ2-7, with D possibly matching TRBD1 (6 bases). Germline CDR1 is LNHDA and CDR2 is SQIVND (reference sequence). V was clipped by 6 bases and J by 6 bases, with 12 bases between them. This CDR3 has 12 amino acids. The CDR3 sequence is CASREQGSEQYF. CDR3 bases: TGTGCCAGTAGAGAACAGGGCAGCGAGCAGTACTTC.

This clonotype was observed many times. The chain combines TRBV3-2 with TRBJ1-1. TRBV3-2 is a listed pseudogene. The length of the CDR3 is 13 residues. CDR3 in amino acids: CASSQVGFGEAFF. DNA for the CDR3: TGTGCCAGCAGCCAAGTGGGTTTCGGTGAAGCTTTCTTT.

The rearrangement joins TRBV4-3 to TRBJ1-1, with no clear D. This CDR3 is 15 amino acids long. Germline CDR1 LGHNA, CDR2 YSLEER. Trimming removed 2 bases at V and 10 bases at J, with 20 bases between. CDR3 sequence (DNA): TGCGCCAGCAGCCAATCCCCCAACCTGAACATCCGAGCTTTCTTT. Protein: CASSQSPNLNIRAFF.

This clonotype was counted ten times or more. CDR3 nucleotide sequence: TGTGCCAGCTTAAGGGGGCAAGGTGACACTGAAGCTTTCTTT. This codes for CASLRGQGDTEAFF. The chain uses TRBV2 and TRBJ1-1; TRBD1 agrees at 7 bases. V was clipped by 8 bases and J by 3 bases; unmatched bases: 9. Per the germline V gene, CDR1 is SNHLY and CDR2 is FYNNEI. This CDR3 region has 14 residues.

V gene TRBV19 combines with J gene TRBJ2-3; D is possibly TRBD1 (6 bases). Trimming removed 6 bases at V and 4 bases at J, with 17 bases between. The CDR3 is made up of 15 amino acids. Germline V CDR1 and CDR2: LNHDA, SQIVND (reference sequence). The CDR3 loop reads CASRSGDRLPDTQYF. The CDR3 nucleotides are TGTGCCAGTAGATCCGGCGACAGGTTGCCAGATACGCAGTATTTT.

Worth noting for this clonotype: A clone one base away is much larger, so this may be a read error. The chain combines TRBV7-2 with TRBJ2-5; D perhaps matches TRBD2 (5 bases). Germline CDR1 reads SGHTA; CDR2 reads FQGNSA. This CDR3 region has 14 residues. The CDR3 is CASSLSSVQETRYF. CDR3 coding DNA: TGTGCCAGCAGCTTAAGTAGCGTCCAAGAGACCCGGTACTTC. Together with reference TRBV7-2 and TRBJ2-5, the CDR3 gives the full variable domain: GAGVSQSPSNKVTEKGKDVELRCDPISGHTALYWYRQSLGQGLEFLIYFQGNSAPDKSGLPSDRFSAERTGGSVSTLTIQRTQQEDSAVYLCASSLSSVQETRYFGPGTRLLVL.

V and J are TRBV29-1 and TRBJ2-5; 8 nucleotides line up with TRBD1. After removal of 2 bases from V and 6 bases from J, the junction contained 2 bases not matched to a gene. This CDR3 contains 12 residues. Germline V CDR1 and CDR2: SQVTM, ANQGSEA. The CDR3 DNA is TGCAGCGTTGAACGACAGGGGAAGACCCAGTACTTC. It is translated as CSVERQGKTQYF.

This clonotype was observed at least ten times. The chain recombines TRBV10-3 with TRBJ1-3, with D possibly matching TRBD1 (5 bases). Per germline, CDR1 ENHRY and CDR2 SYGVKD. Trimming removed 4 bases from V and 4 bases from J, with 11 bases in between. The CDR3 is 14 amino acids. The CDR3 DNA reads as TGTGCCATCAGTGCGGCAGGGCAGGGAAACACCATATATTTT. Protein sequence: CAISAAGQGNTIYF.

The chain has TRBV5-6 and TRBJ2-7; no definite D call. The CDR3 covers 15 residues. V lost 4 bases to trimming and J lost 4 bases, with 18 bases between them. Germline CDR1 reads SGHDT; CDR2 reads YYEEEE. CDR3 amino acids: CASSLKDAGWYEQYF. In DNA, the CDR3 is TGTGCCAGCAGCCTGAAGGACGCTGGGTGGTACGAGCAGTACTTC.